The T cell receptor beta chain described here comes from a study of cytomegalovirus exposure and HLA in healthy donors. Trimming shortened V by 8 bases and J by 0 bases, and 7 bases separated the two germline ends. CDR1 is SNHLY, CDR2 FYNNEI, per germline. This CDR3 comprises 13 residues. General observations from the study: The authors excluded some V segments, including TRBV6-2 and TRBV6-3, as indistinguishable. A later analysis showed TCR association rates differing by HLA locus, peaking at DRB1 and lowest at HLA-C. There were reportedly fewer N-insertions in an Asian-associated ancestry cluster than the roughly 670-donor mean, in a later analysis.

The PCR used 60 Vbeta and 13 Jbeta primers. Original analysis: In a later analysis, the count reached approximately 80 million unique TCR beta chains, with approximately 11 million shared. TCRdb keeps only in-frame clones here, not all; method: immunoSEQ multiplex PCR. V and J calls plus clone size are reproduced from that table; the DNA served to infer D and trimming. The data contain 150,000 to 200,000 clones, roughly three quarters of them singletons. For this clone: Its antigen is unidentified.

The chain couples TRBV2 to TRBJ2-2; TRBD2 is a possible D gene (6 bases). Input material: PBMCs. This receptor was obtained from a woman in her forties or fifties in good health and CMV-seronegative. The CDR3 DNA reads TGTGCCAGCTCGGGGGCGAACACCGGGGAGCTGTTTTTT. Encoded protein: CASSGANTGELFF. Supplemented by reference TRBV2 and TRBJ2-2, the full variable domain reads EPEVTQTPSHQVTQMGQEVILRCVPISNHLYFYWYRQILGQKVEFLVSFYNNEISEKSEIFDDQFSVERPDGSNFTLKIRSTKLEDSAMYFCASSGANTGELFFGEGSRLTVL.